Below, one TCR beta chain is given with its context. Here immunoSEQ multiplex PCR was the method, and the copy in TCRdb shows in-frame clones only, minus some. The sample holds more than 2,000,000 clones; just over 90% are singletons and the top ten take around 0.15%. This sample was taken from a study of shared clonotypes between healthy human individuals. The V end was cut by 1 base, the J end by 0 bases, with 13 bases between. In germline, CDR1 is SGDLS, CDR2 YYNGEE. The CDR3 is made up of 17 amino acids. Material: naive CD4+ T cells sorted from blood. The subset is: CD45RA+ positively selected. The rearrangement joins TRBV9 to TRBJ2-2; D gene unclear. The receptor comes from a man aged 18 to 29 in good health. This CDR3 reads CASSVSFLYANTGELFF. For the CDR3, the DNA is TGTGCCAGCAGCGTATCGTTCTTATACGCGAACACCGGGGAGCTGTTTTTT.